This TCR beta chain was found in a study of blood T cell repertoires in COVID-19 (TCRdb year 2020). Study-wide context: Samples covering the acute and convalescent phases of COVID-19 were provided by collaborators in the United States, Italy and Spain. The prospective study material was composed of cDNA or gDNA derived from T cells, B-cell-depleted T cells, or PBMCs. The dataset comprised deeply sampled blood TCRbeta repertoires from subjects exposed to, actively infected with, or recovered from COVID-19. The repertoires were released in a freely available public database meant as a resource for research on the immune response to SARS-CoV-2. Samples came from the ongoing ImmuneRACE study (first 160 participants) plus 1,254 subjects from 6 global collaborators. Sample metadata almost always included a de-identified subject ID, COVID-19 status, age in years and sex. Where available, HLA class I and class II types were obtained from metadata supplied by the sample provider rather than from assay-based typing.

TCRbeta CDR3 regions were amplified from genomic DNA by means of the immunoSEQ Assay, a bias-controlled multiplex PCR. The paper's data handling went like this. The number of nucleated cells in each sample was estimated from the amplification of reference gene primers within the assay. Sequence reads were collapsed and filtered to measure the absolute abundance of every unique TCRbeta CDR3 rearrangement. For each sample, productive Simpson clonality was calculated by taking the square root of Simpson's diversity index across productive rearrangements. TCRdb stores this immuneACCESS table with in-frame sequences only. Part of the clones is absent; in the studies checked, under half of the shortfall reflects unresolved V genes, and no reason is known for the rest. The DNA was the basis for D and trimming; V, J and clone size are from that table. Present in this sample are hundreds of thousands of clones, 80% to 85% of which were seen just once. Clones ranked in the top ten supply less than 5.5% of the sample.

General study outcomes and caveats: How much clinical and demographic metadata was included differed by source and by participant, and the metadata was provided uncurated.

Enrolling through a virtual design, the prospective study's participants ranged in age from roughly 18 to 89 years and lived across more than 20 United States geographic areas. In the prospective study, cohorts were assigned on the basis of participant-reported clinical history obtained from a screening survey and a study questionnaire. Exposed participants had been in contact, within 2 weeks of entering the study, with a person who had a PCR-confirmed or clinician-diagnosed case of COVID-19. In the prospective study, whole blood, serum and a nasopharyngeal or oropharyngeal swab were collected from each participant by mobile phlebotomists. Prospective study participants could optionally give additional blood draws and questionnaires over an approximately two-month period. Blood samples from the prospective study were shipped frozen or at room temperature prior to DNA extraction. To note about this clone: What this receptor recognizes is not known. One base away there is no much larger clone; base qualities are not given.

Based on the germline V gene (reference sequence), the CDR1 and CDR2 sequences are GTSNPN and SVGIG. The CDR3 runs 14 residues from the cysteine to the phenylalanine. Of the read, only the CDR3 DNA is kept; its 42 bases are in frame from base 1. V loses 5 bases, J loses 0 bases, and the germline ends lie 11 bases apart. The sequence joins TRBV30 to TRBJ1-3; TRBD1 is possibly the D segment (6 matching bases). This receptor was taken from a man aged 35-49 years who had been exposed to COVID-19. Sequenced material: PBMCs or T cells enriched from blood (not recorded which). CDR3 sequence: CAWSTGSSGNTIYF. At the DNA level, the sequence is TGTGCCTGGTCAACAGGGAGCTCTGGAAACACCATATATTTT.